The 20 T cell receptor beta chains below were found in one sample sequenced in a study of human T cells and chemical hapten exposure. Indicated time point: pre-sensitization, week 0. Treatment specified: therapeutic diphenylcyclopropenone sensitization with weekly scalp DPC. A single record per CDR3 protein comes from TCRdb applying MiXCR to the RACE reads. Among 240,000 or so distinct CDR3 sequences listed, about 8.6% were seen once. This specimen consisted of whole blood, obtained in connection with sensitization to the hapten diphenylcyclopropenone (DPC). Receptors were obtained from a woman aged 40-49 years with alopecia areata. Some clones in this sample may be carry-over from other donors' samples.

This clonotype was seen more than once but under ten times. The V and J genes are TRBV7-9 and TRBJ2-1, with 10 bases aligning to TRBD2. Germline CDR1 SEHNR, CDR2 FQNEAQ (reference sequence). The V segment lost 4 bases and the J segment 6 bases; nucleotides outside the gene matches: 6. This CDR3 region has 15 residues. DNA for the CDR3: TGTGCCAGCAGCTCACTAGCGGGAAGGTTCAATGAGCAGTTCTTC. Protein product: CASSSLAGRFNEQFF.

This clonotype was seen at least ten times. The V and J genes are TRBV7-9 and TRBJ2-7; D call uncertain. There are 12 residues in the CDR3. Between the trimmed V and J ends, which lost 2 bases and 2 bases, there was a span of 4 bases. CDR1 SEHNR and CDR2 FQNEAQ come from the germline V gene (reference sequence). The CDR3 DNA reads TGTGCCAGCAGCTTAAACGCCTACGAGCAGTACTTC. Its translation: CASSLNAYEQYF.

The chain has TRBV6-6 and TRBJ1-2; TRBD1 matches 7 bases. There are 16 residues in the CDR3. After removal of 0 bases from V and 3 bases from J, the junction contained 7 bases not matched to a gene. Germline V CDR1 and CDR2: MNHNY, SVGAGI (reference sequence). CDR3 residues: CASSYSPDREDYGYTF. CDR3 nucleotides: TGTGCCAGCAGTTACTCTCCCGACAGGGAAGACTATGGCTACACCTTC.

This clonotype was observed a handful of times. The J gene is TRBJ2-1, the V gene TRBV28; D possibly corresponds to TRBD1 (6 bases). The CDR3 covers 13 residues. Trimming cost V 6 bases and J 7 bases, with 13 bases left between them. Germline V gene data show CDR1 as MDHEN and CDR2 as SYDVKM. CDR3: CASSLYRANEQFF. CDR3 DNA: TGTGCCAGCAGCCTTTACAGGGCAAATGAGCAGTTCTTC.

In this sample, this clonotype turned up many times. The chain carries TRBV5-1 and TRBJ2-1; D ambiguous. V was clipped by 7 bases and J by 0 bases, with 14 bases between them. Germline-derived CDR1 and CDR2 are SGHRS and YFSETQ. CDR3 length: 15 residues. The CDR3 loop is CASRRESSSYNEQFF. CDR3 nucleotide sequence: TGCGCCAGCCGCAGAGAATCGAGCTCCTACAATGAGCAGTTCTTC. The complete variable domain, with remaining parts taken from reference TRBV5-1 and TRBJ2-1, reads KAGVTQTPRYLIKTRGQQVTLSCSPISGHRSVSWYQQTPGQGLQFLFEYFSETQRNKGNFPGRFSGRQFSNSRSEMNVSTLELGDSALYLCASRRESSSYNEQFFGPGTRLTVL.

At least ten counts were recorded for this clonotype. The rearrangement links TRBV4-3 to TRBJ1-5; TRBD1 is a possible D gene (6 bases). Germline lookup yields CDR1 LGHNA and CDR2 YSLEER. The CDR3 has 15 residues. V dropped 2 bases and J dropped 3 bases, with 11 bases sitting between them. This chain's CDR3 is CASSQQQGFNQPQHF. In DNA, the CDR3 is TGCGCCAGCAGCCAACAACAGGGTTTCAATCAGCCCCAGCATTTT.

The V call is TRBV12-3 or TRBV12-4, the J call TRBJ1-6; D is undetermined. Trimming stripped 6 bases from V and 4 bases from J, with 16 bases between. The CDR3 spans 16 residues. The CDR3 DNA reads TGTGCCAGCAGCCTAGGCCCGGGAGGGTATAATTCACCCCTCCACTTT. Encoded protein: CASSLGPGGYNSPLHF.

This clonotype has just a few counts. The chain employs TRBV6-5 and TRBJ2-3, with 7 bases aligning to TRBD2. Germline CDR1 reads MNHEY; CDR2 reads SVGAGI. This CDR3 is built from 16 residues. J was trimmed by 1 base and V by 0 bases; bases with no gene match: 4. This chain's CDR3 is CASSYSAGVGTDTQYF. The CDR3 region has the DNA TGTGCCAGCAGTTACTCTGCGGGAGTGGGCACAGATACGCAGTATTTT.

V is TRBV15 and J is TRBJ1-4; 10 bases are a match to TRBD1. J was trimmed by 5 bases and V by 3 bases; bases with no gene match: 0. CDR1 is LNHNV, CDR2 YYDKDF, per germline (reference sequence). CDR3 length equals 14 residues. The chain's CDR3 is CATSRDRGNEKLFF. For the CDR3, the DNA is TGTGCCACCAGCAGGGACAGGGGGAATGAAAAACTGTTTTTT.

The rearrangement links TRBV6-2 or TRBV6-3 to TRBJ2-1, with 14 bases lining up with TRBD2. Trimming took 6 bases from V and 7 from J; bases not matched to a gene: 8. Looked up from germline, CDR1 is MNHEY and CDR2 is SVGEGT. The CDR3 is 16 amino acids. CDR3 DNA: TGTGCCAGCAGCCACCGGACTAGCGGGAGGAGAAATGAGCAGTTCTTC. As protein: CASSHRTSGRRNEQFF.

This clonotype was recorded a few times. V and J are TRBV20-1 and TRBJ2-1, with 12 bases lining up with TRBD2. V gave up 6 bases and J gave up 2 bases; unmatched junction bases: 5. The CDR3 has 15 amino acids. Looked up from germline, CDR1 is DFQATT and CDR2 is SNEGSKA (reference sequence). DNA of the CDR3: TGCAGTGCAGGACTAGCGGGAAACACCTACAATGAGCAGTTCTTC. Its protein product is CSAGLAGNTYNEQFF.

This clonotype was seen just once. The rearrangement uses TRBV28 and TRBJ1-2; TRBD1 might be the D (5 bases). Per germline, CDR1 MDHEN and CDR2 SYDVKM. The CDR3 totals 13 residues. With 6 bases removed from V and 2 bases from J, the gap between germline ends came to 10 bases. CDR3 in amino acids: CASRSGQNYGYTF. The CDR3 region has the DNA TGTGCCAGCAGATCGGGGCAGAACTATGGCTACACCTTC.

V and J are TRBV27 and TRBJ2-1; the D gene is possibly TRBD1 (5 bases). Trimming removed 4 bases from V and 2 bases from J, with 15 bases in between. The CDR3 has 16 residues. Per germline, CDR1 MNHEY and CDR2 SMNVEV (reference sequence). In nucleotides, the CDR3 is TGTGCCAGCAGTTCCCTAGACAGTAACACCTACAATGAGCAGTTCTTC. Its protein is CASSSLDSNTYNEQFF.

This clonotype was counted ten times or more. The genes are TRBV10-3 and TRBJ1-1, with 12 positions matching TRBD1. This CDR3 spans 14 amino acids. Germline lookup yields CDR1 ENHRY and CDR2 SYGVKD. Trimming cost V 6 bases and J 5 bases; bases outside gene matches: 4. The CDR3 protein is CAIRGQGAFTEAFF. As DNA, the CDR3 is TGTGCCATCAGGGGACAGGGGGCTTTTACTGAAGCTTTCTTT.

This chain connects TRBV28 to TRBJ2-1, with TRBD1 matching over 8 bases. Germline CDR1 reads MDHEN; CDR2 reads SYDVKM. Germline trimming cut 4 bases from V and 7 bases from J; bases unmatched to any gene: 9. The length of the CDR3 is 15 residues. As DNA, the CDR3 is TGTGCCAGCAGTTCCCCGGGACAGGCGGGAAATGAGCAGTTCTTC. Protein product: CASSSPGQAGNEQFF.

The gene calls are TRBV18 and TRBJ2-2; D ambiguous. Trimming shortened V by 3 bases and J by 6 bases, and 8 bases separated the two germline ends. Germline V gives CDR1 KGHSH, CDR2 LQKENI. The CDR3 extends over 13 amino acids. CDR3 protein: CASSPSVPGELFF. The CDR3 nucleotides read TGTGCCAGCTCACCTTCTGTTCCCGGGGAGCTGTTTTTT.

CDR3 bases: TGCGCCAGCAGCCAAGGCTCGACTAACTATGGCTACACCTTC. The encoded protein is CASSQGSTNYGYTF. This sequence joins TRBV4-3 and TRBJ1-2, with no clear D. Trimming cost V 1 base and J 0 bases, with 6 bases left between them. The CDR3 loop spans 14 amino acids. The V gene's germline CDR1 is LGHNA and CDR2 YSLEER.

The chain combines TRBV3-1 with TRBJ2-2, with TRBD1 matching over 9 bases. From germline, CDR1 is LGHDT and CDR2 YNNKEL (reference sequence). V lost 6 bases and J lost 5; bases outside the gene matches: 7. CDR3 length equals 15 residues. The CDR3 here is CASSSRDRATGELFF. The CDR3 coding sequence is TGTGCCAGCAGTTCTAGGGACAGGGCGACCGGGGAGCTGTTTTTT. The full variable domain, with the rest looked up from reference TRBV3-1 and TRBJ2-2, is DTAVSQTPKYLVTQMGNDKSIKCEQNLGHDTMYWYKQDSKKFLKIMFSYNNKELIINETVPNRFSPKSPDKAHLNLHINSLELGDSAVYFCASSSRDRATGELFFGEGSRLTVL.

The chain recombines TRBV9 with TRBJ2-1; D gene ambiguous. This CDR3 has 17 amino acids. CDR1 SGDLS and CDR2 YYNGEE come from the germline V gene. V lost 2 bases, J lost 0 bases, and 15 bases lay in between. In DNA form, the CDR3 reads TGTGCCAGCAGCGTCGATGCGACTCGACCCTCCTACAATGAGCAGTTCTTC. This gives the protein CASSVDATRPSYNEQFF.

There are a few counts of this clonotype. This CDR3 is CASSYSTPTGTVNQPQHF. The CDR3 region has the DNA TGTGCCAGCAGTTACTCGACGCCGACAGGGACTGTAAATCAGCCCCAGCATTTT. This sequence joins TRBV6-5 and TRBJ1-5; 7 positions agree with TRBD1. The CDR3 runs 18 residues. Germline CDR1 and CDR2: MNHEY and SVGAGI. Trimming at V came to 0 bases and at J to 4 bases, leaving 12 bases not matched to a gene.